These T cell receptor beta chains were read from a single sample in a study of OX40 agonist ivuxolimab in advanced cancers. Profiled with immunoSEQ multiplex PCR; TCRdb holds only in-frame clones, not every one. This table holds about 35,000 clones, approximately 90% found once. The starting material was CD4+ or CD8+ T cells sorted from blood, obtained in a trial of the OX40 agonist ivuxolimab. These receptors originate from an adult with an advanced solid tumor such as melanoma, head and neck, liver or kidney cancer. The CDR3 runs from the conserved cysteine through the conserved F or W. D genes are given only for firm matches. Size is stated for part of the rows, as once, few or many counts, or as a class when the clone is expanded.

clone size	V gene	J gene	D gene	CDR3 protein	CDR3 DNA
-	TRBV7-3	TRBJ1-5	-	CASSSNRYNQPQHF	TGTGCCAGCAGCTCGAACAGGTACAATCAGCCCCAGCATTTT
-	TRBV9	TRBJ2-5	-	CASSVDSQETQYF	TGTGCCAGCAGCGTCGACAGTCAAGAGACCCAGTACTTC
-	TRBV6-5	TRBJ2-1	TRBD2	CASSSGKEHNEQFF	TGTGCCAGCAGCAGCGGGAAAGAACACAATGAGCAGTTCTTC
-	TRBV28	TRBJ2-2	-	CASSYGAGELFF	TGTGCCAGCAGTTACGGGGCCGGGGAGCTGTTTTTT
-	TRBV11-3	TRBJ2-1	-	CASSFRDGAHEQFF	TGTGCCAGCAGCTTCCGGGACGGGGCGCATGAGCAGTTCTTC
-	TRBV11-2	TRBJ1-4	-	CASSLGGGSEKLFF	TGTGCCAGCAGCTTGGGGGGTGGAAGTGAAAAACTGTTTTTT
-	TRBV5-1	TRBJ2-7	-	CASSSGAAYEQYF	TGCGCCAGCAGCTCTGGGGCGGCCTACGAGCAGTACTTC
few	TRBV30	TRBJ2-2	TRBD2	CASREGLTGELFF	TGTGCCTCTCGGGAGGGGCTCACCGGGGAGCTGTTTTTT
-	TRBV5-4	TRBJ1-2	TRBD1	CASSFFGRGSSHGYTF	TGTGCCAGCAGCTTTTTCGGCAGGGGGTCTTCGCATGGCTACACCTTC
-	TRBV28	TRBJ1-1	TRBD1	CAGREQGGTEAFF	TGTGCCGGCCGAGAACAGGGGGGCACTGAAGCTTTCTTT
medium-sized	TRBV4-2	TRBJ2-7	-	CASSHPGDTEQYF	TGTGCCAGCAGCCACCCCGGTGACACCGAGCAGTACTTC
-	TRBV21-1	TRBJ2-1	-	CASRILAGVGNEQFF	TGTGCCAGCAGGATACTAGCGGGAGTCGGCAATGAGCAGTTCTTC
once	TRBV5-1	TRBJ1-4	TRBD1	CASMTTGEGNEKLFF	TGCGCCAGCATGACTACAGGGGAGGGTAATGAAAAACTGTTTTTT
-	TRBV28	TRBJ2-1	-	CASTMGSGGDSSYNEQFF	TGTGCCAGCACCATGGGGTCAGGGGGGGACAGCTCCTACAATGAGCAGTTCTTC
-	TRBV27	TRBJ2-7	-	CASSLGRAYEQYF	TGTGCCAGCAGTTTAGGCAGGGCCTACGAGCAGTACTTC
-	TRBV20-1	TRBJ2-7	TRBD2	CSASAGHEQYF	TGCAGTGCCTCAGCGGGGCACGAGCAGTACTTC
-	TRBV13	TRBJ2-7	TRBD2	CASSFSGRSSYEQYF	TGTGCCAGCAGCTTTAGCGGGAGGAGCTCCTACGAGCAGTACTTC
-	TRBV7-9	TRBJ2-3	TRBD1	CASSLVYIGTGVTDTQYF	TGTGCCAGCAGCTTAGTGTACATAGGGACAGGGGTCACAGATACGCAGTATTTT
-	TRBV7-2	TRBJ2-7	-	CASSPGRWVSYEQYF	TGTGCCAGCAGCCCTGGACGGTGGGTCTCCTACGAGCAGTACTTC
-	TRBV27	TRBJ2-7	-	CASSLGSPYEQYF	TGTGCCAGCAGTTTAGGGAGTCCGTACGAGCAGTACTTC
-	TRBV29-1	TRBJ2-7	-	CSVDRGGEQYF	TGCAGCGTTGACAGGGGAGGTGAGCAGTACTTC
-	TRBV7-8	TRBJ1-1	-	CASSLAVGTEAFF	TGTGCCAGCAGCTTAGCGGTCGGCACTGAAGCTTTCTTT
once	TRBV7-9	TRBJ2-6	-	CASSPDTGANVLTF	TGTGCCAGCAGCCCAGATACTGGGGCCAACGTCCTGACTTTC
once	TRBV12-2	TRBJ2-6	-	CASRREDGSPEGSGANVLTF	TGTGCAAGTCGCCGGGAGGACGGGTCCCCCGAAGGCTCTGGGGCCAACGTCCTGACTTTC
-	TRBV23-1	TRBJ2-3	-	CASSQSTGCTDTQYF	TGCGCCAGCAGTCAATCGACGGGATGCACAGATACGCAGTATTTT
-	TRBV21-1	TRBJ2-1	-	CASSKARFGFPYNEQFF	TGTGCCAGCAGCAAAGCGCGGTTCGGATTTCCTTACAATGAGCAGTTCTTC
-	TRBV4-1	TRBJ1-3	-	CASSQEGSGNTIYF	TGCGCCAGCAGCCAAGAAGGATCAGGAAACACCATATATTTT
-	TRBV19	TRBJ1-2	TRBD1	CASSTVLQGFNGYTF	TGTGCCAGTAGTACCGTACTACAGGGGTTCAATGGCTACACCTTC
-	TRBV6-5	TRBJ2-7	-	CASSYSSRAYEQYF	TGTGCCAGCAGTTACTCGAGCAGAGCCTACGAGCAGTACTTC
-	TRBV27	TRBJ2-1	-	CASSLGPNEQFF	TGTGCCAGCAGTTTAGGGCCCAATGAGCAGTTCTTC
-	TRBV27	TRBJ2-3	TRBD2	CASSPRLAGADTQYF	TGTGCCAGCAGTCCCCGACTAGCGGGAGCAGATACGCAGTATTTT
-	TRBV27	TRBJ1-5	-	CASSSGGGNQPQHF	TGTGCCAGCAGTTCAGGAGGGGGCAATCAGCCCCAGCATTTT